This T cell receptor (beta chain) was recorded in a study of T cell repertoires in cytomegalovirus infection. At the level of the study: Public TCR beta signatures provided an indication of both CMV infection and a matching HLA type. General study points: HLA-C-restricted CMV-specific TCR beta clonotypes were dominant in the ex vivo response.

V lost 1 base to trimming and J lost 4 bases; unmatched junction nucleotides: 6. This CDR3 has 15 residues. From germline, CDR1 is LNHNV and CDR2 YYDKDF (reference sequence). This clonotype was observed many times. Antigen specificity is unknown. TCRdb reprocessed the reads via MiXCR and lists one record per CDR3 protein. This repertoire shows hundreds of thousands of distinct CDR3 sequences, roughly 16% found once; its top ten account for around 12%. The source material was PBMCs. The sequence derives from a human donor in good health (CMV status not recorded). Some clones in this sample may be carry-over from other donors' samples. V is TRBV15 and J is TRBJ1-2, with 7 nucleotides matching TRBD1. The CDR3 DNA reads TGTGCCACCAGCAGAGGGGGGACAGTCCTCTATGGCTACACCTTC. Its protein product is CATSRGGTVLYGYTF.